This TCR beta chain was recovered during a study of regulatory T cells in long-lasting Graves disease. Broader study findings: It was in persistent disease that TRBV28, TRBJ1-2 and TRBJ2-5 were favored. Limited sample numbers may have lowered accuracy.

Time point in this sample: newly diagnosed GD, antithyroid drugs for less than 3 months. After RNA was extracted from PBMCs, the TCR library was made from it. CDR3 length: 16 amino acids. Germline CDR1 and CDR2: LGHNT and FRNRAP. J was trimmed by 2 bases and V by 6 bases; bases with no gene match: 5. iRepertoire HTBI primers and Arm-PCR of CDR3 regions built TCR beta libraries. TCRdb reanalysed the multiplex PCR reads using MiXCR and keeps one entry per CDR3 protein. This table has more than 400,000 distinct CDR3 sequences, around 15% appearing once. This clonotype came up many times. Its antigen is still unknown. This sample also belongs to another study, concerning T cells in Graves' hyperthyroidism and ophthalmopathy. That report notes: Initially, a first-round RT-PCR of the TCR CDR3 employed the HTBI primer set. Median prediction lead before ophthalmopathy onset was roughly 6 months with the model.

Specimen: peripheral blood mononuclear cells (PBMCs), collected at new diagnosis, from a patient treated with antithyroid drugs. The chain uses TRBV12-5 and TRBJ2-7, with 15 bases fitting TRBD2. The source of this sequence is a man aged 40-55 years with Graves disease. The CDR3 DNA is TGTGCTAGTGGGGGACTAGCGGGAGGCGCAACCTACGAGCAGTACTTC. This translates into CASGGLAGGATYEQYF.